These 32 T cell receptor beta chains were all obtained from the same sample, sequenced in a study of response to subunit inactivated influenza vaccine. MiXCR, applied by TCRdb to the RT-PCR reads, yields one record per CDR3 protein. The sample carries over 750,000 distinct CDR3 sequences, 21% recorded once. Sequenced here: PBMCs from blood, sampled 4 to 6 days after vaccination. The receptor source for this set is a man in his fifties who received an inactivated influenza vaccine.

The CDR3 nucleotides read TGTGCCAGCAGTGAGGGACAGGTCACTAATGAAAAACTGTTTTTT. Translated, it gives CASSEGQVTNEKLFF. The chain has TRBV25-1 and TRBJ1-4, with TRBD1 identical over 8 bases. V lost 3 bases, J lost 2 bases, and 2 bases stayed unmatched. The CDR3 sequence is 15 residues long. CDR1 and CDR2 (germline): MGHDK, SYGVNS.

This clonotype showed up just a few times. The V call is TRBV6-1, the J call TRBJ2-5; TRBD1 might be the D (6 bases). The V gene lost 6 bases and the J gene lost 1 base, with 21 bases spanning the gap. Per the germline V gene, CDR1 is MNHNS and CDR2 is SASEGT. The CDR3 covers 17 residues. This CDR3 is CASSHPQGPPFQETQYF. The CDR3 DNA sequence: TGTGCCAGCAGCCACCCACAGGGTCCCCCTTTCCAAGAGACCCAGTACTTC.

In its sample, this clonotype was seen a few times. This chain links TRBV30 with TRBJ2-2; 7 bases map to TRBD1. Losses at the gene ends were 4 bases for V and 5 bases for J; bases not matched to a gene: 7. The CDR3 runs to 14 residues. Germline V gives CDR1 GTSNPN, CDR2 SVGIG (reference sequence). The CDR3 loop is CAWNARGKTGELFF. The CDR3 DNA follows: TGTGCCTGGAATGCCAGGGGGAAGACCGGGGAGCTGTTTTTT.

The chain couples TRBV20-1 to TRBJ2-5, with D possibly being TRBD1 or TRBD2 (6 bases each). Per germline, CDR1 DFQATT and CDR2 SNEGSKA (reference sequence). The CDR3 is made up of 13 amino acids. The CDR3: CSKTTGAGETQYF. CDR3 sequence (DNA): TGCAGCAAAACTACGGGGGCGGGGGAGACCCAGTACTTC.

This clonotype was seen a few times. V is TRBV20-1 and J is TRBJ2-3; D might be TRBD2 (6 bases). V was shortened by 3 bases and J by 2 bases, with 15 bases between the two germline ends. The CDR3 consists of 15 residues. Germline CDR1 DFQATT, CDR2 SNEGSKA (reference sequence). The CDR3 nucleotides are TGCAGTGCTAGGGGGCGGGGCGGGCTCACAGATACGCAGTATTTT. Its translation is CSARGRGGLTDTQYF.

This clonotype has only a few counts. This chain uses TRBV20-1 with TRBJ2-5; 9 bases align to TRBD1. The length of the CDR3 is 14 residues. Germline V gene sequence: CDR1 DFQATT, CDR2 SNEGSKA (reference sequence). J lost 2 bases, V lost 2 bases, and 3 bases had no gene match. The CDR3 sequence: CSARRQGVQETQYF. As DNA, the CDR3 is TGCAGTGCTAGAAGACAGGGGGTACAAGAGACCCAGTACTTC.

This clonotype was seen more than once but under ten times. The chain is built from TRBV5-1 and TRBJ2-2, with D perhaps TRBD1 (7 bases). In germline, CDR1 is SGHRS, CDR2 YFSETQ. Trimming cost V 4 bases and J 6 bases, with 19 bases left between them. The CDR3 sequence is 16 residues long. CDR3: CASSPTARGVSGELFF. DNA for the CDR3: TGCGCCAGCAGCCCGACGGCCAGGGGGGTTTCCGGGGAGCTGTTTTTT.

This chain joins TRBV6-5 and TRBJ1-5; D gene ambiguous. Germline-derived CDR1 and CDR2 are MNHEY and SVGAGI. The CDR3 contains 15 residues. V shed 2 bases and J shed 1 base, with 9 bases lying between them. The CDR3 region has the DNA TGTGCCAGCAGTTACCTCGGCGGGAGCAATCAGCCCCAGCATTTT. Translation: CASSYLGGSNQPQHF.

CDR3 sequence: CASSSGQPYNSPLHF. The CDR3 coding sequence is TGTGCCAGCAGCTCCGGACAGCCCTATAATTCACCCCTCCACTTT. The J gene is TRBJ1-6, the V gene TRBV11-2, with D maybe TRBD1 (6 bases). Germline CDR1 is SGHAT and CDR2 is FQNNGV. This CDR3 has 15 residues. V was clipped by 4 bases and J by 2 bases, with 9 bases between them.

This clonotype was found many times. This rearrangement joins TRBV15 to TRBJ1-6, with D possibly matching TRBD1 (6 bases). CDR1 is LNHNV, CDR2 YYDKDF, per germline (reference sequence). V lost 0 bases and J lost 6, with 6 bases in between. There are 14 residues in the CDR3. CDR3 protein: CATSREGANSPLHF. In DNA, the CDR3 is TGTGCCACCAGCAGAGAGGGGGCTAATTCACCCCTCCACTTT.

The chain carries TRBV24-1 and TRBJ2-7; D gene unclear. There are 15 residues in the CDR3. V gave up 9 bases and J gave up 0 bases, with 17 bases separating them. CDR1 is KGHDR, CDR2 SFDVKD, per germline. For the CDR3, the DNA is TGTGCCACCTTTATCGGAGTCTCAACCTCCTACGAGCAGTACTTC. As protein: CATFIGVSTSYEQYF.

The sample holds a few counts of this clonotype. The rearrangement links TRBV7-2 to TRBJ2-5, with D perhaps matching TRBD1 or TRBD2 (5 bases each). In germline, CDR1 is SGHTA, CDR2 FQGNSA. V lost 5 bases and J lost 5, with 15 bases in between. The CDR3 runs 14 residues. DNA of the CDR3: TGTGCCAGCAGCCCCTTTCGGGGCGACGAGACCCAGTACTTC. It translates to CASSPFRGDETQYF.

This clonotype was observed a few times. The rearrangement uses TRBV5-6 and TRBJ2-2; D ambiguous. Germline loops: CDR1 SGHDT, CDR2 YYEEEE. The CDR3 covers 14 residues. The V gene lost 4 bases and the J gene lost 4 bases, with 11 bases spanning the gap. The CDR3 nucleotides are TGTGCCAGCAGCAGAAGGTTGGGCACCGGGGAGCTGTTTTTT. It is translated as CASSRRLGTGELFF.

The chain carries TRBV15 and TRBJ2-2; D is uncertain. From germline, CDR1 is LNHNV and CDR2 YYDKDF (reference sequence). The CDR3 extends over 16 amino acids. Trimming removed 0 bases from V and 1 base from J, with 9 bases in between. The CDR3 reads CATSRDPAGNTGELFF. CDR3 coding DNA: TGTGCCACCAGCAGAGATCCAGCCGGGAACACCGGGGAGCTGTTTTTT. Using reference TRBV15 and TRBJ2-2 for the parts outside the CDR3, the full variable domain is DAMVIQNPRYQVTQFGKPVTLSCSQTLNHNVMYWYQQKSSQAPKLLFHYYDKDFNNEADTPDNFQSRRPNTSFCFLDIRSPGLGDTAMYLCATSRDPAGNTGELFFGEGSRLTVL.

This clonotype occurred a few times. V is TRBV7-2 and J is TRBJ2-3; 7 bases align to TRBD1. The trim removed 5 bases at V and 2 bases at J, leaving 13 bases unmatched. The CDR3 has 17 residues. Germline lookup yields CDR1 SGHTA and CDR2 FQGNSA. The DNA of the CDR3 is TGTGCCAGCAGCATAAAAAGGACAGGAGGTATCACAGATACGCAGTATTTT. Translation gives CASSIKRTGGITDTQYF.

The V and J genes are TRBV18 and TRBJ1-2; 9 nucleotides line up with TRBD1. The CDR3 totals 14 residues. V shed 3 bases, J shed 4 bases, and the junction held 3 bases outside the gene matches. Germline CDR1 and CDR2: KGHSH and LQKENI. As DNA, the CDR3 is TGTGCCAGCTCACCTCAGGACAGGGGCTATGGCTACACCTTC. Protein product: CASSPQDRGYGYTF.

Worth noting for this clonotype: The junction departs from germline at one end; a sequencing error may be responsible. This rearrangement joins TRBV6-1 to TRBJ2-3; D not resolved. Germline assignment: CDR1 MNHNS and CDR2 SASEGT. The CDR3 loop spans 12 amino acids. The CDR3 sequence is CVSSDVADTQYF. CDR3 nucleotide sequence: TGTGTCAGCAGTGATGTCGCGGATACGCAGTATTTT.

The chain employs TRBV20-1 and TRBJ2-2; 10 nucleotides match TRBD2. Germline CDR1 is DFQATT and CDR2 is SNEGSKA (reference sequence). The CDR3 is 14 amino acids. Losses at the gene ends were 4 bases for V and 8 bases for J; bases not matched to a gene: 7. The CDR3 reads CSATKRGGLGELFF. CDR3 in DNA: TGCAGTGCTACTAAGCGGGGGGGCCTTGGGGAGCTGTTTTTT.

The chain employs TRBV9 and TRBJ1-5; D not certain. The V end lost 0 bases, the J end lost 4 bases, and 11 bases lay between the germline ends. CDR3 length: 15 amino acids. Per the germline V gene, CDR1 is SGDLS and CDR2 is YYNGEE. CDR3 sequence: CASSVGRTGNQPQHF. The CDR3 DNA reads as TGTGCCAGCAGCGTAGGAAGGACTGGGAATCAGCCCCAGCATTTT.

The count of this clonotype is one. The chain uses TRBV5-1 and TRBJ2-1, with D tentatively TRBD2 (5 bases). Germline CDR1 SGHRS, CDR2 YFSETQ. The V and J ends lost 4 bases and 9 bases respectively, with 14 bases between them. CDR3 length: 13 residues. DNA for the CDR3: TGCGCCAGCAGCCCCTTGGGGAGAAGTGAGCAGTTCTTC. Protein sequence: CASSPLGRSEQFF.

This clonotype was observed a few times. J is TRBJ2-1 and V is TRBV20-1; D might be TRBD2 (6 bases). Trimming left V 3 bases short and J 8 bases short, with 17 bases between. The CDR3 totals 14 residues. Germline V gives CDR1 DFQATT, CDR2 SNEGSKA (reference sequence). CDR3 residues: CSARTGEGRDEQFF. The DNA of the CDR3 is TGCAGTGCTAGGACGGGAGAGGGGCGCGATGAGCAGTTCTTC.

V gene TRBV6-1 combines with J gene TRBJ2-3, with D perhaps matching TRBD1 (6 bases). V shed 5 bases and J shed 2 bases, with 11 bases lying between them. Per the germline V gene, CDR1 is MNHNS and CDR2 is SASEGT. This CDR3 spans 14 amino acids. In nucleotides, the CDR3 is TGTGCCAGCAGTCCGGGGACATTCACAGATACGCAGTATTTT. It translates to CASSPGTFTDTQYF.

This clonotype was observed many times. The V and J genes are TRBV5-6 and TRBJ2-1, with 7 nucleotides matching TRBD1. Germline-derived CDR1 and CDR2 are SGHDT and YYEEEE. The CDR3 spans 15 residues. Trimming took 2 bases from V and 4 from J; bases not matched to a gene: 6. The CDR3 loop is CASSFSGQTYNEQFF. Here the CDR3 DNA reads TGTGCCAGCAGCTTCTCGGGACAGACTTACAATGAGCAGTTCTTC. The full variable domain, in which reference TRBV5-6 and TRBJ2-1 provide the parts outside the CDR3, is DAGVTQSPTHLIKTRGQQVTLRCSPKSGHDTVSWYQQALGQGPQFIFQYYEEEERQRGNFPDRFSGHQFPNYSSELNVNALLLGDSALYLCASSFSGQTYNEQFFGPGTRLTVL.

There are many counts of this clonotype. The rearrangement links TRBV2 to TRBJ2-7, with a possible D match to TRBD2 (5 bases). Trimming removed 6 bases from V and 6 bases from J, with 12 bases in between. This CDR3 is built from 12 residues. CDR1 and CDR2 from the germline V gene are SNHLY and FYNNEI. The CDR3 DNA reads as TGTGCCAGCAGGTATACTAGAGGCGAGCAGTACTTC. This sequence encodes CASRYTRGEQYF. Variable domain in full (rest from reference TRBV2 and TRBJ2-7): EPEVTQTPSHQVTQMGQEVILRCVPISNHLYFYWYRQILGQKVEFLVSFYNNEISEKSEIFDDQFSVERPDGSNFTLKIRSTKLEDSAMYFCASRYTRGEQYFGPGTRLTVT.

This chain connects TRBV18 to TRBJ2-7; TRBD2 might be the D (6 bases). V was shortened by 6 bases and J by 3 bases, with 21 bases between the two germline ends. The CDR3 has 16 amino acids. Per germline, CDR1 KGHSH and CDR2 LQKENI. The CDR3 sequence: CASSLGYAGSLYEQYF. CDR3 nucleotides: TGTGCCAGCTCCCTGGGTTACGCGGGGTCCCTCTACGAGCAGTACTTC.

This clonotype appeared once. The chain couples TRBV7-2 to TRBJ2-3; TRBD2 agrees at 9 bases. V gave up 3 bases and J gave up 2 bases; unmatched junction bases: 6. CDR1 is SGHTA and CDR2 is FQGNSA in the germline V gene. The CDR3 length is 16 residues. The CDR3 loop is CASSLGAGGLTDTQYF. CDR3 DNA: TGTGCCAGCAGCTTGGGAGCGGGGGGACTCACAGATACGCAGTATTTT.

This clonotype was observed at least ten times. This chain links TRBV6-2 or TRBV6-3 with TRBJ2-7; 7 bases fit TRBD1. In germline, CDR1 is MNHEY, CDR2 SVGEGT. The V gene end was trimmed by 6 bases and the J gene end by 2 bases; junction bases not matched to a gene: 4. The CDR3 is 13 residues long. The chain's CDR3 is CASSGTVTYEQYF. CDR3 DNA sequence: TGTGCCAGCAGCGGGACAGTGACCTACGAGCAGTACTTC.

The genes are TRBV12-3 or TRBV12-4 and TRBJ2-7; D possibly corresponds to TRBD1 (7 bases). V gave up 6 bases and J gave up 7 bases, with 28 bases separating them. CDR3 length: 17 residues. The DNA of the CDR3 is TGTGCCAGCAGCCTAAGGGTCGACAGGGCCGGGAGTTCAGAGCAGTACTTC. It yields the protein CASSLRVDRAGSSEQYF.

This clonotype was counted a few times. V usage is TRBV20-1 and J usage is TRBJ2-5; D not certain. CDR3 length equals 13 residues. Germline V lookup: CDR1 DFQATT, CDR2 SNEGSKA (reference sequence). V gave up 6 bases and J gave up 2 bases, with 13 bases separating them. CDR3 sequence reads: CSALGPTQETQYF. The CDR3 DNA is TGCAGTGCATTGGGTCCGACTCAAGAGACCCAGTACTTC.

The V and J genes are TRBV12-3 or TRBV12-4 and TRBJ2-5; the D is unclear. CDR3 length equals 14 residues. The V and J ends lost 5 bases and 5 bases respectively, with 15 bases between them. CDR3 sequence: CASSPPGSVETQYF. The DNA of the CDR3 is TGTGCCAGCAGTCCCCCGGGCTCTGTGGAGACCCAGTACTTC.

This clonotype was detected a few times. The chain is built from TRBV24-1 and TRBJ2-1, with 10 bases identical to TRBD1. Trimming removed 4 bases from V and 3 bases from J; junction bases left unmatched: 5. CDR3 length equals 16 residues. The germline V gene has CDR1 KGHDR and CDR2 SFDVKD. This chain's CDR3 is CATSEAGTGVYNEQFF. The CDR3 nucleotides read TGTGCCACCAGTGAGGCCGGGACAGGGGTCTACAATGAGCAGTTCTTC.

This clonotype came up a few times. The chain has TRBV14 and TRBJ2-5; 9 nucleotides agree with TRBD1. The V and J ends lost 0 bases and 7 bases, in that order; junction bases with no gene match: 3. From germline, CDR1 is SGHDN and CDR2 FVKESK. The CDR3 has 14 amino acids. The CDR3 coding sequence is TGTGCCAGCAGCCAAGATCGGACAGGGGTGACCCAGTACTTC. Protein sequence: CASSQDRTGVTQYF.